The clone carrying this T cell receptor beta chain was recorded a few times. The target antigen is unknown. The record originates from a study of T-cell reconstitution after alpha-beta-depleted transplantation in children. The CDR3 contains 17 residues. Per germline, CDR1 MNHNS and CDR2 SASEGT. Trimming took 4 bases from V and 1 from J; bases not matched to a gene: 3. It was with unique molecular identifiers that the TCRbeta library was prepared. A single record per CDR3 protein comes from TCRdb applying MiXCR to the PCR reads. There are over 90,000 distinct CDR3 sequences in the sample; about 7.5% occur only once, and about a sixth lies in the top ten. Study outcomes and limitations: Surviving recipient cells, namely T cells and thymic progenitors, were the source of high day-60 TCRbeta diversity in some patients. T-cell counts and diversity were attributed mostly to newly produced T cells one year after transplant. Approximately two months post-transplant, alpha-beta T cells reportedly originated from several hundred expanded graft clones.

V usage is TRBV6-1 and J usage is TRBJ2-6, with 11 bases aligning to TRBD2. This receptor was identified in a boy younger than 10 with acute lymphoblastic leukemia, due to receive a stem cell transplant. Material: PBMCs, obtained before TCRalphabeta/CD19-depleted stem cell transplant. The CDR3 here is CASSGIAGGSGANVLTF. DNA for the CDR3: TGTGCCAGCAGTGGGATAGCGGGGGGGTCTGGGGCCAACGTCCTGACTTTC.